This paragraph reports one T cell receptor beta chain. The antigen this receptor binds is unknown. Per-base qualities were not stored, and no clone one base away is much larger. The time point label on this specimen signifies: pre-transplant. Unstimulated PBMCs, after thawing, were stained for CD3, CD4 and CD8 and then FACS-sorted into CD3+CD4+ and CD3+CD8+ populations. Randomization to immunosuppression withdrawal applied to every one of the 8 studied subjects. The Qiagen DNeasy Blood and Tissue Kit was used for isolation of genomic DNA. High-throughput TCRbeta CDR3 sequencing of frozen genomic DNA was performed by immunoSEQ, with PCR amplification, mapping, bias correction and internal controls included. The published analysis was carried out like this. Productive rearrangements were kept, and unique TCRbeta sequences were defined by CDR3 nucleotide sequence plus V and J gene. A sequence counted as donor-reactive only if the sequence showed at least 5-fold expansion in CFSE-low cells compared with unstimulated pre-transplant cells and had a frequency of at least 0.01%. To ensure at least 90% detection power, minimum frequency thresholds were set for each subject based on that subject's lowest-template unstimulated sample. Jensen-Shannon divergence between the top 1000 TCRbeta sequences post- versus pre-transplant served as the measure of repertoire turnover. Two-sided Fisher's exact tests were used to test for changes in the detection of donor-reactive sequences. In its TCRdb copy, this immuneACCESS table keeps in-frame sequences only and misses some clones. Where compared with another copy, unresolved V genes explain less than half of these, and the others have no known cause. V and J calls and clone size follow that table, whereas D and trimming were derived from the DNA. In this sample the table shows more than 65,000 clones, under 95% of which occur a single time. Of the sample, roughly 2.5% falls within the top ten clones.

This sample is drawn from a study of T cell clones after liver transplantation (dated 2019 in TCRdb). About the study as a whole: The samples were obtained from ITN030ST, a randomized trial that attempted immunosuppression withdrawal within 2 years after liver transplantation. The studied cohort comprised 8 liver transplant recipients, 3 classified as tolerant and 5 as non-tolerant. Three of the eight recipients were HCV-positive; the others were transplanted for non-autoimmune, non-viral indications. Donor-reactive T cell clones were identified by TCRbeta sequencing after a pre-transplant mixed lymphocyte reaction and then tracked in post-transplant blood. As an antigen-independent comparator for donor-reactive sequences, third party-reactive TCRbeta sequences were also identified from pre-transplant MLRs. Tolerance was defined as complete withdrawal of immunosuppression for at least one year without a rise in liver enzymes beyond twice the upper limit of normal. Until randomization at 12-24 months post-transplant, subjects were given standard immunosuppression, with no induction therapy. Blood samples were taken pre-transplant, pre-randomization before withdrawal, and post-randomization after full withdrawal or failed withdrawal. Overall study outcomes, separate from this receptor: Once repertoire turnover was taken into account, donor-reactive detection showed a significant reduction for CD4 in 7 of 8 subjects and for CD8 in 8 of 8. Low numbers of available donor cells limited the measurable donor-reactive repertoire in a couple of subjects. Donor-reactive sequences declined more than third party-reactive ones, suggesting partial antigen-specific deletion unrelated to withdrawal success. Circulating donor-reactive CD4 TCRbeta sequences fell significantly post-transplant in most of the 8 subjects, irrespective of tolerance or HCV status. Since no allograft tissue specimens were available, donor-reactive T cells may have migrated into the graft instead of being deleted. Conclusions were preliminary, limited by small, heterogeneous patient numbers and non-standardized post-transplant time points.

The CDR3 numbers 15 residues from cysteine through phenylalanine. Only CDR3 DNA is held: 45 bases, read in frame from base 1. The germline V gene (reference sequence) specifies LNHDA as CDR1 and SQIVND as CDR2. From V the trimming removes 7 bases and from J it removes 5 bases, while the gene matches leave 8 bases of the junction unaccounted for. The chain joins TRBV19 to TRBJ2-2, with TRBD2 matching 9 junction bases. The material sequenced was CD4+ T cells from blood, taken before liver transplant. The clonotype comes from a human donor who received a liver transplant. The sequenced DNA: TGTGCCAGTAACCCCCTAGCGGGACGAACCGGGGAGCTGTTTTTT. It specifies CASNPLAGRTGELFF.